This TCR beta chain was documented in a study of siplizumab effects on memory and regulatory T cells. CDR1 SGHRS and CDR2 YFSETQ come from the germline V gene. The V and J ends lost 4 bases and 2 bases, in that order; junction bases with no gene match: 9. The CDR3 extends over 15 amino acids. The repertoire was sequenced with immunoSEQ multiplex PCR; TCRdb's copy has only in-frame clones and lacks some. Seen here are fewer than 25,000 clones, about 45% observed once, and the top ten hold about 6%. In regard to this clone: The target antigen is unknown.

The mixed lymphocyte reaction cells were cocultured at 37°C for around six days. The receptor was derived from a human donor in good health; the cells came from an allogeneic mixed lymphocyte reaction. Some clones in this sample may be carry-over from other donors' samples. Sequencing used CFSE-low (dividing) CD4+ T cells sorted from an allogeneic mixed lymphocyte reaction. The rearrangement joins TRBV5-1 to TRBJ2-7; 7 bases fit TRBD1. The DNA for the CDR3 is TGCGCCAGCAGCCTCATAGGGACAGCCGCCTACGAGCAGTACTTC. Residues: CASSLIGTAAYEQYF.